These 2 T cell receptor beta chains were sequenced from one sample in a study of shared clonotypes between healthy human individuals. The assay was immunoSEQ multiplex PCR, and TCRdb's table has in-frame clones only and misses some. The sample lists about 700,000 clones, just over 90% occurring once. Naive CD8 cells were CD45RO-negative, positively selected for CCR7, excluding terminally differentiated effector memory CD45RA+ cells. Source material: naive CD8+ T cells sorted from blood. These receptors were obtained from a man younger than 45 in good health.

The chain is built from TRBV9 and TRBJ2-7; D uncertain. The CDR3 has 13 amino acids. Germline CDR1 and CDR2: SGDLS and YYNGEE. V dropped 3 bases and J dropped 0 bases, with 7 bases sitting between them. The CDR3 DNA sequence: TGTGCCAGCAGCGCCGTAGGCTCCTACGAGCAGTACTTC. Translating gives CASSAVGSYEQYF.

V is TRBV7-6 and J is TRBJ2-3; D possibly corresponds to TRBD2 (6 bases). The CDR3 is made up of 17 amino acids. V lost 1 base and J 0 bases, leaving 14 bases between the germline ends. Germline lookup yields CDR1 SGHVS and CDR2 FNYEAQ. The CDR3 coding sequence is TGTGCCAGCAGCTTAGTGGCAGGAGGGCTTAGCACAGATACGCAGTATTTT. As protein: CASSLVAGGLSTDTQYF.